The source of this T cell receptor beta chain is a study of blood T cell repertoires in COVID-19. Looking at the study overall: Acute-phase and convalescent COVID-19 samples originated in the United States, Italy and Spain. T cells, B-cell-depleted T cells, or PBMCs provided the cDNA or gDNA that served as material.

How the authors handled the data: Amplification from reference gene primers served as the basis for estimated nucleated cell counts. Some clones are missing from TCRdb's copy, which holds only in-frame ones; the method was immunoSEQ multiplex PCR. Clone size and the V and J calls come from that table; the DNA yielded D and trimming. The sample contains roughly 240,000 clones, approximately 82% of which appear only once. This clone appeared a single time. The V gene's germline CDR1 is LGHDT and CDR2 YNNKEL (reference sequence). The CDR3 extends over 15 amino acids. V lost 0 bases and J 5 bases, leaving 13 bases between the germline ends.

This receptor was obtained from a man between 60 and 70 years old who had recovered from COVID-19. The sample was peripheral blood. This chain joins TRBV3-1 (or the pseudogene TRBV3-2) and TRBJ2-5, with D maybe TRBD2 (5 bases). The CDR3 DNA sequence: TGTGCCAGCAGCCAAGAATTGGCTAGCCGGGAGACCCAGTACTTC. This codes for CASSQELASRETQYF.